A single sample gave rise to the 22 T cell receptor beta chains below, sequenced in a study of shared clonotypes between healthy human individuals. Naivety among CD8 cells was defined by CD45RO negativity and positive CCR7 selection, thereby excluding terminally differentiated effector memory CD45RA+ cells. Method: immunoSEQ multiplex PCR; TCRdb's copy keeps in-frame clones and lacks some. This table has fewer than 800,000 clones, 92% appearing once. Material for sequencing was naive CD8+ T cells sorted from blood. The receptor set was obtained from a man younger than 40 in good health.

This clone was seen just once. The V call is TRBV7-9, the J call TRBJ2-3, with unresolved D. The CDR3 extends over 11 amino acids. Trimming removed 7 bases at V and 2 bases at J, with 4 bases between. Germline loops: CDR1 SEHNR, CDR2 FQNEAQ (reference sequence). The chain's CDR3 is CASTTTDTQYF. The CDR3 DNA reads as TGTGCCAGCACAACCACAGATACGCAGTATTTT.

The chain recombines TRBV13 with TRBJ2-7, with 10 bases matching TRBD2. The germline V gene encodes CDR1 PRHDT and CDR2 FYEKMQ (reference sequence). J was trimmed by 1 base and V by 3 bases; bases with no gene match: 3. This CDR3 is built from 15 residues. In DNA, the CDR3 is TGTGCCAGCAGCTTGAGCGGGAGGGGGTCCTACGAGCAGTACTTC. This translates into CASSLSGRGSYEQYF.

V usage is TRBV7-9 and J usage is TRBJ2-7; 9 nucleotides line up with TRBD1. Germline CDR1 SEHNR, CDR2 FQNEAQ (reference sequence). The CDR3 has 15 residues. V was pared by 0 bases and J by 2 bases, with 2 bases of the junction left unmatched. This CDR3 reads CASSLATGGTYEQYF. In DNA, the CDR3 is TGTGCCAGCAGCTTAGCGACAGGGGGAACCTACGAGCAGTACTTC.

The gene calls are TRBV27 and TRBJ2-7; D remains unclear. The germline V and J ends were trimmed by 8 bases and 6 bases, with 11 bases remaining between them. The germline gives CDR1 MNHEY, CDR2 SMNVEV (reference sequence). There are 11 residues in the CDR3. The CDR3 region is CASGTYREQYF. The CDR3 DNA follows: TGTGCCAGCGGAACCTACCGCGAGCAGTACTTC.

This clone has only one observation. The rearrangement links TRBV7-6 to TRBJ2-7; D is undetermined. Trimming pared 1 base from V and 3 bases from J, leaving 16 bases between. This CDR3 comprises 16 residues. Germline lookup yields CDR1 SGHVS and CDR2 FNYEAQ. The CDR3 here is CASSLEKGTVGYEQYF. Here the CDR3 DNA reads TGTGCCAGCAGCTTAGAAAAGGGCACAGTAGGCTACGAGCAGTACTTC.

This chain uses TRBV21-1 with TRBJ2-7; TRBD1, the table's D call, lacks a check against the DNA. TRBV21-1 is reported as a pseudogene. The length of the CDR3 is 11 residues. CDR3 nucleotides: TGTGCCAGCAGCAAATCCAACGAGCAGTACTTC. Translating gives CASSKSNEQYF.

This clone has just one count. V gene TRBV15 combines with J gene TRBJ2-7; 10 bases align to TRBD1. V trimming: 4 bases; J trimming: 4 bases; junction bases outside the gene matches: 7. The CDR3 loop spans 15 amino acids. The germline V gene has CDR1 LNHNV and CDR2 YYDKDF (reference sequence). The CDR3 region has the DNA TGTGCCACCAGCAAAACCGGGACAGGGGTATACGAGCAGTACTTC. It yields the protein CATSKTGTGVYEQYF.

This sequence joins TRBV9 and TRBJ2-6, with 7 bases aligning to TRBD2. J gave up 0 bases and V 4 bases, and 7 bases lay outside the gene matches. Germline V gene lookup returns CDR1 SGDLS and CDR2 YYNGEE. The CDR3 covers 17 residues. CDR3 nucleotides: TGTGCCAGCAGCCCCTGGGGAGGGTACTCTGGGGCCAACGTCCTGACTTTC. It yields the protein CASSPWGGYSGANVLTF. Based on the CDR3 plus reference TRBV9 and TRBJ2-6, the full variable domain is DSGVTQTPKHLITATGQRVTLRCSPRSGDLSVYWYQQSLDQGLQFLIQYYNGEERAKGNILERFSAQQFPDLHSELNLSSLELGDSALYFCASSPWGGYSGANVLTFGAGSRLTVL.

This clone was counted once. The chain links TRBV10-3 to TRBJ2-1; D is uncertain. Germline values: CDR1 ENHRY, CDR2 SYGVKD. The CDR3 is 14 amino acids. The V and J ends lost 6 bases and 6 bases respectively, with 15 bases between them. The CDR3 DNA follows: TGTGCCATCAGGCAAGACCGATCCCTCAATGAGCAGTTCTTC. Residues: CAIRQDRSLNEQFF.

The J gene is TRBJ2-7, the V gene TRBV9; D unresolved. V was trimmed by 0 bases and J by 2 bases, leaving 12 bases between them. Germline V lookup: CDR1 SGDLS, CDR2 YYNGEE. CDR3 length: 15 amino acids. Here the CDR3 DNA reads TGTGCCAGCAGCGTAGGTGGGATAGAGCCCTACGAGCAGTACTTC. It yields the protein CASSVGGIEPYEQYF. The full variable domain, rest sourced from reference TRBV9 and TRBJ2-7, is DSGVTQTPKHLITATGQRVTLRCSPRSGDLSVYWYQQSLDQGLQFLIQYYNGEERAKGNILERFSAQQFPDLHSELNLSSLELGDSALYFCASSVGGIEPYEQYFGPGTRLTVT.

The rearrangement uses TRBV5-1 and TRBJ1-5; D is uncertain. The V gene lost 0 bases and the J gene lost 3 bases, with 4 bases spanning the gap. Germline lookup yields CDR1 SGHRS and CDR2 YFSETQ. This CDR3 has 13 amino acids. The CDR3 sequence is CASSLDPNQPQHF. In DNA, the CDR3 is TGCGCCAGCAGCTTGGATCCCAATCAGCCCCAGCATTTT.

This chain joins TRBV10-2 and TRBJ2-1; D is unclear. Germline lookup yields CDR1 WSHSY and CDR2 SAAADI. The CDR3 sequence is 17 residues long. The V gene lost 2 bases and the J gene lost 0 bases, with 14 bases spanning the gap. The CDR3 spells CASSEPELGDSYNEQFF. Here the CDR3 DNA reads TGCGCCAGCAGTGAGCCGGAGCTTGGAGACTCCTACAATGAGCAGTTCTTC.

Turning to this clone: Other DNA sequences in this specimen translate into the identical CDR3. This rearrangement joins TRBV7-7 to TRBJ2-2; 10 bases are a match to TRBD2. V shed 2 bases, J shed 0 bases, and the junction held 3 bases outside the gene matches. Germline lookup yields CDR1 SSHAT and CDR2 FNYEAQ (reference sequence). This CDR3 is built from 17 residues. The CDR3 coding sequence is TGTGCCAGCAGCTTAAGGACTAGCGGCCCGAACACCGGGGAGCTGTTTTTT. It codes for CASSLRTSGPNTGELFF.

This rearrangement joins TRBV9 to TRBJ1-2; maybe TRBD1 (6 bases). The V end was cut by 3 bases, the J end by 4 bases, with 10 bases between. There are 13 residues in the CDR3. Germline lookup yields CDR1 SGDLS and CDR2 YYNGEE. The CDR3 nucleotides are TGTGCCAGCAGCGGGACAGAGGGCTATGGCTACACCTTC. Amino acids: CASSGTEGYGYTF.

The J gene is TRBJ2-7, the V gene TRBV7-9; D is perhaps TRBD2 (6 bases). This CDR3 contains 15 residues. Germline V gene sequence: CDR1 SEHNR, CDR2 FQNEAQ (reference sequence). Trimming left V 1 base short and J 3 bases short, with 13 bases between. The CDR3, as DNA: TGTGCCAGCAGCTTAGAAGGGAGGTACCTCTACGAGCAGTACTTC. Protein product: CASSLEGRYLYEQYF.

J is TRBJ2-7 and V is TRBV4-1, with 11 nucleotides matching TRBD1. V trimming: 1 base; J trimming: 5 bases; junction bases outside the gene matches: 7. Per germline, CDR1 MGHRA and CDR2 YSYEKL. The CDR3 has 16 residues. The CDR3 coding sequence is TGCGCCAGCAGCCAAGGTTTGTCGGGACAGGGGGACGAGCAGTACTTC. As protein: CASSQGLSGQGDEQYF.

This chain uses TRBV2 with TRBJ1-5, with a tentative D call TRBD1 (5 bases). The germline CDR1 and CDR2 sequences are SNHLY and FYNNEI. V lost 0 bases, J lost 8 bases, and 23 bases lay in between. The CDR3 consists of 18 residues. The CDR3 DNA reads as TGTGCCAGCAGTGAAGCTTGGCAGGGCACGACGCAATCAGAGCCCCAGCATTTT. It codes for CASSEAWQGTTQSEPQHF.

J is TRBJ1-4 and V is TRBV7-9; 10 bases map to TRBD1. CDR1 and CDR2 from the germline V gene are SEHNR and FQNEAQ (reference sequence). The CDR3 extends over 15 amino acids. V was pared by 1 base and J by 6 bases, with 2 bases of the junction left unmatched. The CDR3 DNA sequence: TGTGCCAGCAGCTTAGTGGGACAGGGGCATGAAAAACTGTTTTTT. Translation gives CASSLVGQGHEKLFF. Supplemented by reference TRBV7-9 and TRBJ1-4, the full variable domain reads DTGVSQNPRHKITKRGQNVTFRCDPISEHNRLYWYRQTLGQGPEFLTYFQNEAQLEKSRLLSDRFSAERPKGSFSTLEIQRTEQGDSAMYLCASSLVGQGHEKLFFGSGTQLSVL.

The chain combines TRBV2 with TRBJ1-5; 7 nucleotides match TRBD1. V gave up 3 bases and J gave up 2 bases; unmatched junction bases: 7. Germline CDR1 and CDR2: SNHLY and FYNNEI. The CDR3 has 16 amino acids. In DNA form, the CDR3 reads TGTGCCAGCAGTGAGTCAGGGCAGGGGGGCAATCAGCCCCAGCATTTT. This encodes CASSESGQGGNQPQHF.

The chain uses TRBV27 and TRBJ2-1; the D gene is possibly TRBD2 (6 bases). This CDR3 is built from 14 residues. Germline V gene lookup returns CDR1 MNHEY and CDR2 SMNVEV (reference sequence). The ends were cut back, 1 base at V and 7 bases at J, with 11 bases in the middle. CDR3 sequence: CASSLLLALNEQFF. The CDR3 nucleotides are TGTGCCAGCAGTTTATTACTAGCCTTGAATGAGCAGTTCTTC.

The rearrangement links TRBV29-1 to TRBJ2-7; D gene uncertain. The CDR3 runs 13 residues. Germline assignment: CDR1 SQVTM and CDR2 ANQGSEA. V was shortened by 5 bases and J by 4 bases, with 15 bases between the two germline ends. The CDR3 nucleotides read TGCAGCGTTCCCTATATTCTTTGGTACGAGCAGTACTTC. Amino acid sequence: CSVPYILWYEQYF.

CDR3 sequence (DNA): TGTGCCAGCAGCGAGGATATAGCGGGAGGGCCAAATGAGCAGTTCTTC. This sequence encodes CASSEDIAGGPNEQFF. The chain links TRBV27 to TRBJ2-1; 11 nucleotides align to TRBD2. Germline V gives CDR1 MNHEY, CDR2 SMNVEV (reference sequence). V shed 6 bases, J shed 7 bases, and the junction held 11 bases outside the gene matches. The CDR3 is 16 amino acids.